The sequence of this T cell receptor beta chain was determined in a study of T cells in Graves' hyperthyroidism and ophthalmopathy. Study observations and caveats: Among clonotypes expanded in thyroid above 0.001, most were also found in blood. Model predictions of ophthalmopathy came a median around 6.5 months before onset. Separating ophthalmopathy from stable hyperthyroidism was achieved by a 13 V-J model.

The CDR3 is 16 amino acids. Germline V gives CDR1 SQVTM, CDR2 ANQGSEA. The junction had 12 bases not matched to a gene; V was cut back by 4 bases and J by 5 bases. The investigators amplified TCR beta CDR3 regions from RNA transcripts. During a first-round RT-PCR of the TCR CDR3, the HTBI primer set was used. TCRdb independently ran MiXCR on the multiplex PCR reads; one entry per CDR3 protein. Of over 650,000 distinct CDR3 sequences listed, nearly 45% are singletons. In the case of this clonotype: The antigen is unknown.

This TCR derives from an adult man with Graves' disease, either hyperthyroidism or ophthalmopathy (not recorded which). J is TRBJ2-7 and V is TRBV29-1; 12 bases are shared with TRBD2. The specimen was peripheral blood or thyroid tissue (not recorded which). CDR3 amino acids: CSVGGSSGRVWHEQYF. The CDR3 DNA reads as TGCAGCGTTGGGGGTTCTAGCGGGAGGGTATGGCACGAGCAGTACTTC.